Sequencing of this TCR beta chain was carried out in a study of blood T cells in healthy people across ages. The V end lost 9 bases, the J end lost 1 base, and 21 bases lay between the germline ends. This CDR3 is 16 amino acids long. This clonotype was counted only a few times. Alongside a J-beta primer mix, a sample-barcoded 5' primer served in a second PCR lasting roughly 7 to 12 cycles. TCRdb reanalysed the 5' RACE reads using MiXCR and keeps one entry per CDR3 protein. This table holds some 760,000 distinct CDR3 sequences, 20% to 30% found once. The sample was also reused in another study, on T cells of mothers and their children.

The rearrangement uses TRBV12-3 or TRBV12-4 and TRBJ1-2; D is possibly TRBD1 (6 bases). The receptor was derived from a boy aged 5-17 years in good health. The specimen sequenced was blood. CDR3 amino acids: CASFNTGPNLNYGYTF. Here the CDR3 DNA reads TGTGCCAGTTTCAACACAGGGCCGAACCTTAACTATGGCTACACCTTC.